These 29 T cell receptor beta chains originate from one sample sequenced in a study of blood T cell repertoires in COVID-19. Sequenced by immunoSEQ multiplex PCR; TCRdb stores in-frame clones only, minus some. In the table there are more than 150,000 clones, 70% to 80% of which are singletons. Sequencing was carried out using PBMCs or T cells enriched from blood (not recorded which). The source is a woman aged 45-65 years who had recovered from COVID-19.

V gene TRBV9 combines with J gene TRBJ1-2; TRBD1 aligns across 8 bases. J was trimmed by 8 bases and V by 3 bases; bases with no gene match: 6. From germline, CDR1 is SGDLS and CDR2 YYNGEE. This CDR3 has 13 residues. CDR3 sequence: CASSARGRNGYTF. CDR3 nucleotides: TGTGCCAGCAGCGCCAGGGGGCGTAACGGCTACACCTTC.

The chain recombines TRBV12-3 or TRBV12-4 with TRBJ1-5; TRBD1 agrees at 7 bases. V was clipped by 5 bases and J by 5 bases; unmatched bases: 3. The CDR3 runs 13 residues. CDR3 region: CASSPQGDQPQHF. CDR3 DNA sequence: TGTGCCAGCAGTCCCCAGGGGGATCAGCCCCAGCATTTT.

The CDR3 DNA reads TGTGCCAGTAGCCCTGACCAGGTTTACTACTATGGCTACACCTTC. This gives the protein CASSPDQVYYYGYTF. The V gene is TRBV19, the J gene TRBJ1-2; D call uncertain. V shed 6 bases and J shed 3 bases, with 17 bases lying between them. The CDR3 covers 15 residues. Germline CDR1 reads LNHDA; CDR2 reads SQIVND (reference sequence).

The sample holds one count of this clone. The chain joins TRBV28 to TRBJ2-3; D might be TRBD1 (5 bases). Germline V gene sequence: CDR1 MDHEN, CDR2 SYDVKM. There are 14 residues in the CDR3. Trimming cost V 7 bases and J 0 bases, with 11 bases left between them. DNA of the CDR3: TGTGCCAGCAAGGGGCAACTGAGCACAGATACGCAGTATTTT. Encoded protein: CASKGQLSTDTQYF.

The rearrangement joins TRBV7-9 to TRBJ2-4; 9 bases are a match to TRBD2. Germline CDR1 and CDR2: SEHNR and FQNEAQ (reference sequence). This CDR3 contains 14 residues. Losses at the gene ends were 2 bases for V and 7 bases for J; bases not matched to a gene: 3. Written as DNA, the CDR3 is TGTGCCAGCAGCTTATCTAGCGGGATGAACATTCAGTACTTC. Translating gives CASSLSSGMNIQYF.

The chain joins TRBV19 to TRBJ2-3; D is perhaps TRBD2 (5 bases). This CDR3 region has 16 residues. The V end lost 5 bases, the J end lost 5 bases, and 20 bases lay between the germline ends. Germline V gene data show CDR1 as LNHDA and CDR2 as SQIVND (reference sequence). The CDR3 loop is CASSARASGFGDTQYF. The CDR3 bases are TGTGCCAGTAGTGCCCGTGCATCGGGATTTGGAGATACGCAGTATTTT.

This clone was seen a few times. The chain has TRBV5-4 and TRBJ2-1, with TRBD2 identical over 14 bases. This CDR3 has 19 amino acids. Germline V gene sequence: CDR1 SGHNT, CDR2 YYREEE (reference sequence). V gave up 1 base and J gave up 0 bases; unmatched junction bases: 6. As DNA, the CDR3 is TGTGCCAGCAGCTTGAGACTAGCGGGAGGGCAGGGCTCCTACAATGAGCAGTTCTTC. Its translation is CASSLRLAGGQGSYNEQFF.

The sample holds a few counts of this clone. CDR3 DNA: TGTGCCAGCAGTTTCCCTCCCCGGTTCTTC. This gives the protein CASSFPPRFF. This chain joins TRBV27 and TRBJ2-1; D ambiguous. The CDR3 has 10 residues. V gave up 3 bases and J gave up 15 bases, with 9 bases separating them. Germline V gene sequence: CDR1 MNHEY, CDR2 SMNVEV (reference sequence).

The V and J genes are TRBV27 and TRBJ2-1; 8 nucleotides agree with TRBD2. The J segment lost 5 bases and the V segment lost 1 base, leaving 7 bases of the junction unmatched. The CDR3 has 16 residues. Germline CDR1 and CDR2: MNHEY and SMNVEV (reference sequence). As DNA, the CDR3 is TGTGCCAGCAGTTTATACCGAAGCGGGAGAAACAATGAGCAGTTCTTC. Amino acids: CASSLYRSGRNNEQFF.

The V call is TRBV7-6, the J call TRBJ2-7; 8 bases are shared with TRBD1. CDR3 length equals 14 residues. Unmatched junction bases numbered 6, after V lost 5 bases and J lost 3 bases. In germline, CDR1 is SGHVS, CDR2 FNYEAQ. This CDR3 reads CASSPTGVIYEQYF. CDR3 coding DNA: TGTGCCAGCAGCCCGACAGGGGTAATCTACGAGCAGTACTTC.

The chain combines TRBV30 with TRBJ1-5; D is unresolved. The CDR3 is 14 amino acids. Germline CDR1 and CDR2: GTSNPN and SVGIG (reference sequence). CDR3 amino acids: CATEFKGGNQPQHF. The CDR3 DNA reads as TGTGCTACCGAGTTCAAAGGAGGCAATCAGCCCCAGCATTTT.

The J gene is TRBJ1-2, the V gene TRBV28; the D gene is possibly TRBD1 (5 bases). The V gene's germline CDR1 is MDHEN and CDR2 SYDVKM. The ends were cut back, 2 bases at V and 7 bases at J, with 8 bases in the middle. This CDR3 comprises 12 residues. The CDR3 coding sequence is TGTGCCAGCAGTTTAGCAGGGCTTGGCTACACCTTC. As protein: CASSLAGLGYTF.

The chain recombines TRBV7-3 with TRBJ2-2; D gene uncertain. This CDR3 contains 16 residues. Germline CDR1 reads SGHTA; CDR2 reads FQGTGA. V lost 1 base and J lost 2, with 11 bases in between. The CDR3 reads CASSLSSVLNTGELFF. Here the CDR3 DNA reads TGTGCCAGCAGCTTAAGTTCGGTTCTCAACACCGGGGAGCTGTTTTTT. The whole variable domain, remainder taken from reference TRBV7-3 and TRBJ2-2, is GAGVSQTPSNKVTEKGKYVELRCDPISGHTALYWYRQSLGQGPEFLIYFQGTGAADDSGLPNDRFFAVRPEGSVSTLKIQRTERGDSAVYLCASSLSSVLNTGELFFGEGSRLTVL.

CDR3 coding DNA: TGTGCCAGCTCATCGGGGACAAACTCTGGAAACACCATATATTTT. Translating gives CASSSGTNSGNTIYF. The rearrangement joins TRBV18 to TRBJ1-3; D perhaps matches TRBD1 (6 bases). The CDR3 contains 15 residues. CDR1 is KGHSH and CDR2 is LQKENI in the germline V gene. V lost 5 bases and J 0 bases, leaving 11 bases between the germline ends. Variable domain in full (rest from reference TRBV18 and TRBJ1-3): NAGVMQNPRHLVRRRGQEARLRCSPMKGHSHVYWYRQLPEEGLKFMVYLQKENIIDESGMPKERFSAEFPKEGPSILRIQQVVRGDSAAYFCASSSGTNSGNTIYFGEGSWLTVV.

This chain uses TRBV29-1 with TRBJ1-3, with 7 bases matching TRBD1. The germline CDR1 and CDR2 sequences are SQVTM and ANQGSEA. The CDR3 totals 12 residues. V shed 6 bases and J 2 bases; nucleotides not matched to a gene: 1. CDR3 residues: CSVTGAGNTIYF. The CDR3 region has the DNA TGCAGCGTCACAGGGGCTGGAAACACCATATATTTT.

The CDR3 DNA sequence: TGTGCCAGCAGTGATTTGACAGGGAGGCATGAAAAACTGTTTTTT. Translating it yields CASSDLTGRHEKLFF. The rearrangement links TRBV2 to TRBJ1-4; TRBD1 aligns across 7 bases. CDR3 length: 15 amino acids. V was pared by 3 bases and J by 6 bases, with 7 bases of the junction left unmatched. The germline CDR1 and CDR2 sequences are SNHLY and FYNNEI.

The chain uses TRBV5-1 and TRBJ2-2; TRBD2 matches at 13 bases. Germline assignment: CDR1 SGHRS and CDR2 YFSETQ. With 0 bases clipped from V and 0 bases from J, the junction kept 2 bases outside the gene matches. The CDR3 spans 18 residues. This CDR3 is CASSLGLAGGANTGELFF. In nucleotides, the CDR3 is TGCGCCAGCAGCTTGGGACTAGCGGGAGGCGCGAACACCGGGGAGCTGTTTTTT. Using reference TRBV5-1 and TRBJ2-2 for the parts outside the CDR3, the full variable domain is KAGVTQTPRYLIKTRGQQVTLSCSPISGHRSVSWYQQTPGQGLQFLFEYFSETQRNKGNFPGRFSGRQFSNSRSEMNVSTLELGDSALYLCASSLGLAGGANTGELFFGEGSRLTVL.

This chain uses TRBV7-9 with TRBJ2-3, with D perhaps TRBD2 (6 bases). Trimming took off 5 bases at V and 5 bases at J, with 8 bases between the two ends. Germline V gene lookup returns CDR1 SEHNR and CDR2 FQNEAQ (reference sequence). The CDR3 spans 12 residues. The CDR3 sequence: CASSRDLDTQYF. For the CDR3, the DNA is TGTGCCAGCAGCCGGGACTTAGATACGCAGTATTTT.

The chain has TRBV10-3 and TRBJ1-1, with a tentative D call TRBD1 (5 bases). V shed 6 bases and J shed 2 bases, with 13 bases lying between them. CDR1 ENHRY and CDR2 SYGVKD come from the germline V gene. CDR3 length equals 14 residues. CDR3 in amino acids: CAIRELTVNTEAFF. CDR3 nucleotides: TGTGCCATCAGGGAACTGACAGTTAACACTGAAGCTTTCTTT.

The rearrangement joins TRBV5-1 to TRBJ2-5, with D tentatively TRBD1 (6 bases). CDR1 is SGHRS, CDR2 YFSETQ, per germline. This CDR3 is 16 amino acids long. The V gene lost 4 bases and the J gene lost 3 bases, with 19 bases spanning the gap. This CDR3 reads CASSAGTLWGKETQYF. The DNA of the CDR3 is TGCGCCAGCAGCGCTGGGACACTCTGGGGGAAAGAGACCCAGTACTTC.

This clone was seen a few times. This CDR3 reads CASSPPTPPGTQYF. Written as DNA, the CDR3 is TGTGCCAGCAGCCCCCCTACCCCCCCCGGTACGCAGTATTTT. The chain uses TRBV7-8 and TRBJ2-3; the D is unclear. The V and J ends lost 5 bases and 8 bases respectively, with 17 bases between them. The CDR3 has 14 amino acids. The germline CDR1 and CDR2 sequences are SGHVS and FQNEAQ.

The CDR3 region is CASSQTGATNEKLFF. The CDR3 region has the DNA TGCGCCAGCAGCCAGACAGGGGCCACTAATGAAAAACTGTTTTTT. The chain joins TRBV5-1 to TRBJ1-4, with 8 bases that match TRBD1. The germline gives CDR1 SGHRS, CDR2 YFSETQ. Trimming cost V 4 bases and J 2 bases; bases outside gene matches: 4. The CDR3 runs to 15 residues.

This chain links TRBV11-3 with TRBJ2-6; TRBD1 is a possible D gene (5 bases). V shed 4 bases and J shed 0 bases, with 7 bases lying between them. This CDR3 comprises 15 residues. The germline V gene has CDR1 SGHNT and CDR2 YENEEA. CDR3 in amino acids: CASSSGHSGANVLTF. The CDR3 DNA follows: TGTGCCAGCAGCTCCGGACACTCTGGGGCCAACGTCCTGACTTTC.

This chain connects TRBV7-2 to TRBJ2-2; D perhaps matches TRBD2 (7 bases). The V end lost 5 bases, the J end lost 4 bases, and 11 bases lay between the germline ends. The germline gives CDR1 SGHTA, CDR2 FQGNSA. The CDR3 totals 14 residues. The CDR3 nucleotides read TGTGCCAGCAGCCAGGGAGGGGGCACCGGGGAGCTGTTTTTT. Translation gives CASSQGGGTGELFF.

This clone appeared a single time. The CDR3 nucleotides are TGCAGTGCTACCCCCCCTCACGAGCAGTACTTC. Amino acids: CSATPPHEQYF. The chain uses TRBV20-1 and TRBJ2-7; no clear D. The V gene lost 4 bases and the J gene lost 5 bases, with 9 bases spanning the gap. The CDR3 runs 11 residues. From germline, CDR1 is DFQATT and CDR2 SNEGSKA (reference sequence).

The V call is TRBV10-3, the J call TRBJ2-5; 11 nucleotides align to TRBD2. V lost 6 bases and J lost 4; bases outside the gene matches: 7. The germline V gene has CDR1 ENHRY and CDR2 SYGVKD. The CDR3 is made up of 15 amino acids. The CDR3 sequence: CAISEASGRPETQYF. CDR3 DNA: TGTGCCATCAGCGAAGCTAGCGGGAGGCCAGAGACCCAGTACTTC.

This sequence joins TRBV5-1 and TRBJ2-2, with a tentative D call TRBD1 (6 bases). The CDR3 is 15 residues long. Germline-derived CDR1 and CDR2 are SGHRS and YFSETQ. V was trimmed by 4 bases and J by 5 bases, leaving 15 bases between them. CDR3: CASSTGQTETGELFF. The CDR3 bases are TGCGCCAGCAGCACTGGACAGACAGAAACCGGGGAGCTGTTTTTT.

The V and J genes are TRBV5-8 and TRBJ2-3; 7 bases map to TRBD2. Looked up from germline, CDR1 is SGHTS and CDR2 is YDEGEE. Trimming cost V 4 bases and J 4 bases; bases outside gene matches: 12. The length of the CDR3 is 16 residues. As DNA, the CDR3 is TGTGCCAGCAGCCCACTCTCCGGGAGGAGGGCAGATACGCAGTATTTT. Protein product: CASSPLSGRRADTQYF.

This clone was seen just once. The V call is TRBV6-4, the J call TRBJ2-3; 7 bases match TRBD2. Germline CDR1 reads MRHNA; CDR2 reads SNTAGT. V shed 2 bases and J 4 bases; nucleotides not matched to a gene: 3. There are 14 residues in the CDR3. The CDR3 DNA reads TGTGCCAGCAGTGACCGCGGGAGTCCAGATACGCAGTATTTT. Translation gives CASSDRGSPDTQYF.